The 14 T cell receptor beta chains listed next were all sequenced from one sample in a study of T cells in Graves' hyperthyroidism and ophthalmopathy (dated by TCRdb to the late 2010s). Library prep was done by multiplex PCR. Sequencing was performed on an Illumina HiSeq 2000. The TCR beta CDR3 regions were amplified from the RNA transcripts. A first-round RT-PCR of the TCR CDR3 used the HTBI primer set with the Qiagen OneStep RT-PCR kit. TCRdb reanalyzed the raw reads on its own, using fastp at Q25 for trimming and MiXCR for clone calling, and kept in-frame beta chains. Each entry is one CDR3 protein sequence, shown with its most common DNA and genes. This sample has approximately 720,000 distinct CDR3 sequences in its table, and 18% of those were observed once. The ten largest clones take up 16% of the sample. Sequencing input: blood. The receptors were sampled from a woman between 45 and 60 years old with Graves' hyperthyroidism that later progressed to Graves' ophthalmopathy.

This clonotype was recorded at least ten times. This chain connects TRBV12-3 or TRBV12-4 to TRBJ2-1, with unresolved D. The CDR3 totals 15 residues. Trimming stripped 6 bases from V and 0 bases from J, with 12 bases between. The CDR3 bases are TGTGCCAGCAGACCAAGGACCACCTCCTACAATGAGCAGTTCTTC. This encodes CASRPRTTSYNEQFF.

The table lists this clonotype with many counts. The genes are TRBV2 and TRBJ1-1; no definite D call. V lost 7 bases to trimming and J lost 3 bases, with 6 bases between them. Germline CDR1 and CDR2: SNHLY and FYNNEI. This CDR3 is built from 11 residues. For the CDR3, the DNA is TGTGCCAGCATAGTGTACACTGAAGCTTTCTTT. Residues: CASIVYTEAFF. The full variable domain, completed using reference TRBV2 and TRBJ1-1, is EPEVTQTPSHQVTQMGQEVILRCVPISNHLYFYWYRQILGQKVEFLVSFYNNEISEKSEIFDDQFSVERPDGSNFTLKIRSTKLEDSAMYFCASIVYTEAFFGQGTRLTVV.

This clonotype was seen only a few times. The chain employs TRBV30 and TRBJ2-3; TRBD2 matches 9 bases. Germline V gene data show CDR1 as GTSNPN and CDR2 as SVGIG (reference sequence). The CDR3 extends over 14 amino acids. V trimming: 3 bases; J trimming: 5 bases; junction bases outside the gene matches: 6. DNA for the CDR3: TGTGCCTGGAGGGCGGGGGGGCCTCAAGATACGCAGTATTTT. It is translated as CAWRAGGPQDTQYF.

This clonotype was picked up a small number of times. The V gene is TRBV29-1, the J gene TRBJ1-2, with D unclear. CDR3 length: 16 amino acids. Germline CDR1 SQVTM, CDR2 ANQGSEA. V lost 4 bases and J lost 7, with 25 bases in between. The CDR3 DNA is TGCAGCGTTGGTAACAGTGGACGGACGTTGTTTGGTGGCTACACCTTC. Its protein is CSVGNSGRTLFGGYTF.

This clonotype turned up a few times. The rearrangement joins TRBV9 to TRBJ1-1; no firm D call. The germline V gene has CDR1 SGDLS and CDR2 YYNGEE. Between the trimmed V and J ends, which lost 3 bases and 0 bases, there was a span of 18 bases. The CDR3 covers 17 residues. The CDR3 spells CASSAHSPIQLNTEAFF. In DNA form, the CDR3 reads TGTGCCAGCAGCGCACACAGCCCCATCCAACTGAACACTGAAGCTTTCTTT. The whole variable domain, filled in from reference TRBV9 and TRBJ1-1, reads DSGVTQTPKHLITATGQRVTLRCSPRSGDLSVYWYQQSLDQGLQFLIQYYNGEERAKGNILERFSAQQFPDLHSELNLSSLELGDSALYFCASSAHSPIQLNTEAFFGQGTRLTVV.

For this clonotype: A much bigger clone sits one base away, suggesting this may be a read error. The CDR3 does not close with the conserved phenylalanine or tryptophan, likely indicating a read error. The chain employs TRBV6-1 and TRBJ1-1; perhaps TRBD1 as D (6 bases). The CDR3 is made up of 14 amino acids. Per the germline V gene, CDR1 is MNHNS and CDR2 is SASEGT. Trimming removed 6 bases at V and 8 bases at J, with 19 bases between. CDR3 amino acids: CASRGVYRVDEAFL. CDR3 in DNA: TGTGCCAGCAGGGGGGTGTACAGGGTTGACGAAGCTTTCCTT.

This clonotype has just a few counts. The V gene is TRBV20-1, the J gene TRBJ2-5; D might be TRBD1 (6 bases). Germline loops: CDR1 DFQATT, CDR2 SNEGSKA (reference sequence). CDR3 length equals 13 residues. V lost 5 bases to trimming and J lost 1 base, with 11 bases between them. This CDR3 reads CSAGRDTQETQYF. The CDR3 DNA follows: TGCAGTGCTGGACGGGACACCCAAGAGACCCAGTACTTC.

Many counts were recorded for this clonotype. The V call is TRBV6-5, the J call TRBJ1-1, with a tentative D call TRBD1 (6 bases). The CDR3 consists of 14 residues. Trimming cost V 2 bases and J 4 bases, with 11 bases left between them. In germline, CDR1 is MNHEY, CDR2 SVGAGI. CDR3 nucleotides: TGTGCCAGCAGTTACGGGGGAGGGGGCACTGAAGCTTTCTTT. Translated: CASSYGGGGTEAFF.

This clonotype was found a few times. V and J are TRBV30 and TRBJ2-1; 12 positions match TRBD2. Germline CDR1 reads GTSNPN; CDR2 reads SVGIG (reference sequence). CDR3 size: 15 residues. Unmatched junction bases numbered 5, after V lost 3 bases and J lost 5 bases. CDR3 sequence reads: CAWSRTSGAHNEQFF. The CDR3 coding sequence is TGTGCCTGGAGCCGGACTAGCGGGGCACACAATGAGCAGTTCTTC.

The rearrangement uses TRBV15 and TRBJ2-5, with 9 bases that match TRBD2. V lost 0 bases to trimming and J lost 7 bases; unmatched junction nucleotides: 6. CDR3 length equals 15 residues. Germline-derived CDR1 and CDR2 are LNHNV and YYDKDF (reference sequence). For the CDR3, the DNA is TGTGCCACCAGCAGAGATATAGCGGGGGAAGTGACCCAGTACTTC. Amino acids: CATSRDIAGEVTQYF. Using reference TRBV15 and TRBJ2-5 for the parts outside the CDR3, the full variable domain is DAMVIQNPRYQVTQFGKPVTLSCSQTLNHNVMYWYQQKSSQAPKLLFHYYDKDFNNEADTPDNFQSRRPNTSFCFLDIRSPGLGDTAMYLCATSRDIAGEVTQYFGPGTRLLVL.

The gene calls are TRBV15 and TRBJ2-7; the match to TRBD2 covers 7 bases. V was clipped by 0 bases and J by 3 bases; unmatched bases: 2. CDR1 and CDR2 from the germline V gene are LNHNV and YYDKDF (reference sequence). The CDR3 is 14 amino acids. CDR3 DNA: TGTGCCACCAGCAGAGATAGGGAGGGCTACGAGCAGTACTTC. It translates to CATSRDREGYEQYF.

This chain joins TRBV5-1 and TRBJ1-6; 7 bases line up with TRBD1. This CDR3 is 14 amino acids long. V gave up 3 bases and J gave up 5 bases; unmatched junction bases: 2. Germline-derived CDR1 and CDR2 are SGHRS and YFSETQ. CDR3 region: CASSSRGNNSPLHF. DNA of the CDR3: TGCGCCAGCAGCTCCAGGGGGAATAATTCACCCCTCCACTTT.

Ten or more counts support this clonotype. V gene TRBV18 combines with J gene TRBJ1-2; D may be TRBD1 (6 bases). Trimming shortened V by 3 bases and J by 6 bases, and 11 bases separated the two germline ends. The CDR3 is made up of 13 amino acids. Germline V gives CDR1 KGHSH, CDR2 LQKENI. The CDR3 reads CASSPREGDGYTF. In DNA form, the CDR3 reads TGTGCCAGCTCACCCCGGGAGGGGGATGGCTACACCTTC.

This clonotype was detected many times. The chain uses TRBV12-3 or TRBV12-4 and TRBJ1-2; 8 nucleotides align to TRBD1. V shed 4 bases and J 0 bases; nucleotides not matched to a gene: 7. The CDR3 loop spans 16 amino acids. The CDR3 protein is CASSSPLQGANYGYTF. The CDR3 nucleotides are TGTGCCAGCAGTTCCCCATTACAGGGGGCTAACTATGGCTACACCTTC.